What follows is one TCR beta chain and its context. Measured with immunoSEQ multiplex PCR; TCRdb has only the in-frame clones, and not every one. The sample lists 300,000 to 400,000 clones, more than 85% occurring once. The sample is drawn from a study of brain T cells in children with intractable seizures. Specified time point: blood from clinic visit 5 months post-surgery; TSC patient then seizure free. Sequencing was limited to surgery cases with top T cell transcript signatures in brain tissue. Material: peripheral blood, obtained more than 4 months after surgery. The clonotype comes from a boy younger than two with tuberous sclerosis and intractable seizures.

The CDR3 loop reads CASSSLGTGSHYGYTF. The CDR3 coding sequence is TGTGCCAGCAGTTCTCTTGGGACAGGGTCTCACTATGGCTACACCTTC. The chain joins TRBV27 to TRBJ1-2, with TRBD1 matching over 9 bases. The CDR3 is 16 residues long. From germline, CDR1 is MNHEY and CDR2 SMNVEV (reference sequence). V was clipped by 4 bases and J by 3 bases; unmatched bases: 9.